The 30 T cell receptor beta chains below all came from one sample that was sequenced in a study of spatial heterogeneity in lung cancer. Regarding time point: sample taken at primary tumor resection. These TCRs' antigens remain unknown. Using its own MiXCR run on the 5' RACE reads, TCRdb lists one record per CDR3 protein. The table includes approximately 3,600 distinct CDR3 sequences, roughly 8.6% detected once. Study results and caveats: Intratumoral expanded alpha and beta TCR counts were found to track tumor mutation counts.

Sequenced here: lung tumor tissue, sampled at surgery. These receptors were obtained from a male donor with early-stage non-small cell lung cancer.

Within the sample, this clonotype is large (0.1 to 1%). The rearrangement links TRBV7-9 to TRBJ1-5; 8 positions agree with TRBD1. Losses at the gene ends were 5 bases for V and 2 bases for J; bases not matched to a gene: 5. The germline V gene has CDR1 SEHNR and CDR2 FQNEAQ (reference sequence). CDR3 size: 15 residues. CDR3 sequence reads: CASSETGAGNQPQHF. The CDR3 DNA sequence: TGTGCCAGCAGCGAGACAGGGGCAGGCAATCAGCCCCAGCATTTT.

By share, this clonotype counts as medium-sized. V is TRBV20-1 and J is TRBJ2-5; TRBD2 agrees at 7 bases. Germline trimming cut 4 bases from V and 1 base from J; bases unmatched to any gene: 3. The CDR3 contains 13 residues. In germline, CDR1 is DFQATT, CDR2 SNEGSKA (reference sequence). The CDR3 is CSAKAGIQETQYF. CDR3 nucleotides: TGCAGTGCTAAAGCGGGGATCCAAGAGACCCAGTACTTC.

This clonotype was detected ten times or more. The chain couples TRBV3-1 to TRBJ1-1, with D perhaps TRBD1 (5 bases). Per the germline V gene, CDR1 is LGHDT and CDR2 is YNNKEL (reference sequence). The CDR3 sequence is 14 residues long. V was clipped by 2 bases and J by 4 bases, with 11 bases between them. The CDR3 DNA follows: TGTGCCAGCAGCCAAAGGGGCGACACCACTGAAGCTTTCTTT. Translating it yields CASSQRGDTTEAFF.

This clonotype was seen more than once but under ten times. The rearrangement links TRBV29-1 to TRBJ2-3; TRBD2 matches 14 bases. The CDR3 contains 14 residues. J lost 3 bases, V lost 5 bases, and 1 base had no gene match. Germline CDR1 and CDR2: SQVTM and ANQGSEA. CDR3 coding DNA: TGCAGCGTTCGGACTAGCGGGAGGACAGATACGCAGTATTTT. Residues: CSVRTSGRTDTQYF.

By sample fraction, this clonotype is large. The J gene is TRBJ2-5, the V gene TRBV7-3, with TRBD1 as a possible D gene (5 bases). Germline V gene data show CDR1 as SGHTA and CDR2 as FQGTGA. V was cut by 3 bases and J by 5 bases, with 16 bases left in between. The CDR3 is 15 amino acids. CDR3: CASSFSAGLTETQYF. The CDR3 DNA sequence: TGTGCCAGCAGCTTTTCGGCAGGGTTGACGGAGACCCAGTACTTC.

This clonotype is labeled as medium-sized. V is TRBV7-2 and J is TRBJ2-5; 10 bases agree with TRBD2. V was clipped by 2 bases and J by 5 bases; unmatched bases: 5. The CDR3 loop spans 15 amino acids. In germline, CDR1 is SGHTA, CDR2 FQGNSA. CDR3 DNA sequence: TGTGCCAGCAGCTTACAGCGGGGGGGCGGCGAGACCCAGTACTTC. This encodes CASSLQRGGGETQYF.

This clonotype was seen at least ten times. The chain employs TRBV6-2 or TRBV6-3 and TRBJ2-1; 14 positions agree with TRBD2. V trimming: 5 bases; J trimming: 6 bases; junction bases outside the gene matches: 6. The CDR3 sequence is 16 residues long. The germline CDR1 and CDR2 sequences are MNHEY and SVGEGT. The CDR3 DNA reads as TGTGCCAGCAGTCAACGGACTAGCGGGAGGCTCAATGAGCAGTTCTTC. Its protein is CASSQRTSGRLNEQFF.

The gene calls are TRBV4-3 and TRBJ2-1; D is undetermined. In germline, CDR1 is LGHNA, CDR2 YSLEER. The ends were cut back, 1 base at V and 5 bases at J, with 9 bases in the middle. The CDR3 has 14 amino acids. CDR3 in amino acids: CASSQGLRDNEQFF. The CDR3 DNA is TGCGCCAGCAGCCAAGGTTTGCGAGACAATGAGCAGTTCTTC.

By sample fraction, this clonotype is medium-sized (0.01 to 0.1%). The CDR3: CASSPGWVRADTQYF. The CDR3 DNA reads as TGTGCCAGCAGCCCGGGTTGGGTGAGGGCAGATACGCAGTATTTT. The V call is TRBV7-9, the J call TRBJ2-3, with D possibly being TRBD2 (5 bases). The CDR3 sequence is 15 residues long. The germline V gene has CDR1 SEHNR and CDR2 FQNEAQ (reference sequence). Trimming removed 5 bases at V and 4 bases at J, with 16 bases between.

This clonotype rates as medium-sized (0.01 to 0.1%). The V and J genes are TRBV4-2 and TRBJ2-7; D unclear. CDR1 is LGHNA, CDR2 YNFKEQ, per germline. The CDR3 sequence is 12 residues long. The V end was cut by 0 bases, the J end by 5 bases, with 5 bases between. CDR3 in DNA: TGTGCCAGCAGCCAAGATAAGGACGAGCAGTACTTC. Residues: CASSQDKDEQYF.

By share, this clonotype ranks as medium-sized. V and J are TRBV28 and TRBJ2-7, with 7 bases fitting TRBD2. The CDR3 sequence is 15 residues long. The germline V gene encodes CDR1 MDHEN and CDR2 SYDVKM. J lost 4 bases, V lost 4 bases, and 10 bases had no gene match. The CDR3 region has the DNA TGTGCCAGCAGTTCGGGAGGAGTCGGAAGGTACGAGCAGTACTTC. It yields the protein CASSSGGVGRYEQYF.

This clonotype is deemed medium-sized. The chain uses TRBV11-2 and TRBJ2-7; 7 bases are shared with TRBD1. The CDR3 spans 12 residues. The J segment lost 3 bases and the V segment lost 8 bases, leaving 4 bases of the junction unmatched. CDR1 and CDR2 (germline): SGHAT, FQNNGV. The CDR3, as DNA: TGTGCCAGCCGACAGGGCCTCTACGAGCAGTACTTC. Translating it yields CASRQGLYEQYF.

This clonotype has ten or more counts. The V gene is TRBV28, the J gene TRBJ1-1; 7 nucleotides line up with TRBD1. The CDR3 spans 18 residues. The V segment lost 5 bases and the J segment 0 bases; nucleotides outside the gene matches: 15. Looked up from germline, CDR1 is MDHEN and CDR2 is SYDVKM. The CDR3, as DNA: TGTGCCAGCAGTGCCTCCGGGACAGTACTCATCATGAACACTGAAGCTTTCTTT. Translating gives CASSASGTVLIMNTEAFF.

This clonotype is labeled as medium-sized. The V gene is TRBV7-2, the J gene TRBJ2-5; D remains ambiguous. Germline assignment: CDR1 SGHTA and CDR2 FQGNSA. Trimming took off 5 bases at V and 8 bases at J, with 15 bases between the two ends. The CDR3 loop spans 13 amino acids. CDR3 in amino acids: CASSVRRLPTQYF. Written as DNA, the CDR3 is TGTGCCAGCAGCGTACGCCGGCTCCCCACCCAGTACTTC.

Details on this clonotype: A much more abundant neighbour one base away suggests this may be a read error. The chain combines TRBV7-9 with TRBJ2-7; no firm D call. The length of the CDR3 is 12 residues. In germline, CDR1 is SEHNR, CDR2 FQNEAQ (reference sequence). Trimming shortened V by 3 bases and J by 3 bases, and 6 bases separated the two germline ends. This CDR3 reads CASSFSNYEQYF. CDR3 DNA: TGTGCCAGCAGCTTTTCTAACTACGAGCAGTACTTC.

By share, this clonotype counts as medium-sized. The gene calls are TRBV5-1 and TRBJ1-1; D ambiguous. CDR3 size: 14 residues. Germline V lookup: CDR1 SGHRS, CDR2 YFSETQ. Trimming cost V 0 bases and J 2 bases, with 8 bases left between them. The CDR3 region is CASSLAQKNTEAFF. Here the CDR3 DNA reads TGCGCCAGCAGCTTGGCCCAGAAAAACACTGAAGCTTTCTTT. Full variable domain (rest looked up from reference TRBV5-1 and TRBJ1-1): KAGVTQTPRYLIKTRGQQVTLSCSPISGHRSVSWYQQTPGQGLQFLFEYFSETQRNKGNFPGRFSGRQFSNSRSEMNVSTLELGDSALYLCASSLAQKNTEAFFGQGTRLTVV.

By frequency in the sample, this clonotype is medium-sized. The chain uses TRBV6-5 and TRBJ2-7; TRBD1 might be the D (6 bases). V was cut by 4 bases and J by 7 bases, with 20 bases left in between. The CDR3 covers 15 residues. Germline assignment: CDR1 MNHEY and CDR2 SVGAGI. The DNA for the CDR3 is TGTGCCAGCAGTTCAGTACTCCCGTCGCAGGGGGAGCAGTACTTC. It yields the protein CASSSVLPSQGEQYF.

In this sample, this clonotype turned up a few times. The rearrangement links TRBV7-2 to TRBJ1-2; perhaps TRBD1 as D (5 bases). This CDR3 is 14 amino acids long. Germline V lookup: CDR1 SGHTA, CDR2 FQGNSA. Trimming took off 4 bases at V and 0 bases at J, with 9 bases between the two ends. The CDR3 coding sequence is TGTGCCAGCAGCTCTGGGGGAGCTAACTATGGCTACACCTTC. It translates to CASSSGGANYGYTF.

This clonotype was seen more than once but under ten times. The CDR3 DNA sequence: TGCAGCGTTGCGACTAGCGGGAGTTATAGTCCCTACGAGCAGTACTTC. Encoded protein: CSVATSGSYSPYEQYF. This chain connects TRBV29-1 to TRBJ2-7; 12 bases map to TRBD2. The germline V gene has CDR1 SQVTM and CDR2 ANQGSEA. This CDR3 region has 16 residues. V trimming: 4 bases; J trimming: 2 bases; junction bases outside the gene matches: 9.

Judged by abundance, this clonotype is medium-sized (0.01 to 0.1%). The chain employs TRBV23-1 and TRBJ2-1, with a possible D match to TRBD1 (5 bases). TRBV23-1 is noted as an ORF with a role that remains uncertain. V shed 8 bases and J shed 7 bases, with 27 bases lying between them. The length of the CDR3 is 17 residues. The DNA of the CDR3 is TGCGCCAGCCGAATGATCAGGGCGTACTTGTCACGGAATGAGCAGTTCTTC. It translates to CASRMIRAYLSRNEQFF.

This clonotype is medium-sized in the sample. The chain couples TRBV28 to TRBJ1-2; 7 bases are shared with TRBD1. Germline CDR1 MDHEN, CDR2 SYDVKM. V was pared by 6 bases and J by 4 bases, with 17 bases of the junction left unmatched. This CDR3 region has 17 residues. The CDR3 loop is CASSTSGGRPRGYGYTF. CDR3 nucleotides: TGTGCCAGCAGCACGTCAGGGGGGCGGCCCAGGGGCTATGGCTACACCTTC.

By frequency in the sample, this clonotype is medium-sized. This chain connects TRBV28 to TRBJ2-2, with 7 bases fitting TRBD1. Germline V gene sequence: CDR1 MDHEN, CDR2 SYDVKM. The trim removed 3 bases at V and 5 bases at J, leaving 12 bases unmatched. The CDR3 length is 17 residues. The CDR3 DNA is TGTGCCAGCAGTTTTTACGCCGGGACAGTTCAAACCGGGGAGCTGTTTTTT. Translated, it gives CASSFYAGTVQTGELFF.

This clonotype was seen more than once but under ten times. The gene calls are TRBV5-4 and TRBJ2-5; D gene unclear. The CDR3 runs to 14 residues. V lost 4 bases, J lost 4 bases, and 14 bases lay in between. Germline CDR1 is SGHNT and CDR2 is YYREEE (reference sequence). The chain's CDR3 is CASSGDPLGETQYF. The CDR3 DNA sequence: TGTGCCAGCAGCGGCGACCCGCTCGGAGAGACCCAGTACTTC.

This clonotype is labeled medium-sized. This chain joins TRBV3-1 and TRBJ1-6; the match to TRBD1 covers 7 bases. Losses at the gene ends were 1 base for V and 8 bases for J; bases not matched to a gene: 5. This CDR3 region has 15 residues. Germline V gene data show CDR1 as LGHDT and CDR2 as YNNKEL (reference sequence). CDR3 bases: TGTGCCAGCAGCCAAGGGGACAGAGGAGATTCACCCCTCCACTTT. Its protein product is CASSQGDRGDSPLHF.

In its sample, this clonotype is medium-sized. The V call is TRBV6-6, the J call TRBJ2-7; D uncertain. Germline loops: CDR1 MNHNY, CDR2 SVGAGI (reference sequence). V was shortened by 6 bases and J by 6 bases, with 9 bases between the two germline ends. The CDR3 sequence is 11 residues long. The DNA of the CDR3 is TGTGCCAGCAGCATTGTGGCCGAGCAGTACTTC. This codes for CASSIVAEQYF.

This clonotype rates as large (0.1 to 1%). The chain uses TRBV5-1 and TRBJ2-7; D is undetermined. Trimming stripped 0 bases from V and 0 bases from J, with 10 bases between. The germline gives CDR1 SGHRS, CDR2 YFSETQ. The CDR3 length is 15 residues. In DNA, the CDR3 is TGCGCCAGCAGCTTGGCAGGCAGAAGCTCCTACGAGCAGTACTTC. It codes for CASSLAGRSSYEQYF.

Judged by abundance, this clonotype is medium-sized. V usage is TRBV20-1 and J usage is TRBJ2-3; TRBD1 is a possible D gene (5 bases). CDR3 size: 15 residues. CDR1 is DFQATT and CDR2 is SNEGSKA in the germline V gene (reference sequence). Trimming removed 4 bases from V and 5 bases from J, with 19 bases in between. This CDR3 reads CSAKRQGVKGDTQYF. The DNA for the CDR3 is TGCAGTGCTAAGAGGCAGGGCGTTAAGGGAGATACGCAGTATTTT.

This clonotype has at least ten counts. The chain is built from TRBV4-2 and TRBJ2-2, with D perhaps matching TRBD2 (6 bases). The ends were cut back, 3 bases at V and 5 bases at J, with 10 bases in the middle. CDR3 size: 14 residues. CDR1 and CDR2 from the germline V gene are LGHNA and YNFKEQ. The CDR3 sequence: CASSQNRETGELFF. CDR3 DNA: TGTGCCAGCAGCCAGAATCGGGAGACCGGGGAGCTGTTTTTT.

There are many counts of this clonotype. The genes are TRBV6-6 and TRBJ2-7; D possibly corresponds to TRBD1 (6 bases). The germline V gene has CDR1 MNHNY and CDR2 SVGAGI (reference sequence). V was cut by 5 bases and J by 6 bases, with 14 bases left in between. The CDR3 runs 13 residues. CDR3 amino acids: CASSTTGIGEQYF. CDR3 sequence (DNA): TGTGCCAGCAGTACCACAGGGATCGGCGAGCAGTACTTC.

In this sample, this clonotype is medium-sized. The gene calls are TRBV28 and TRBJ1-4; weak D call: TRBD1 (5 bases). CDR3 size: 14 residues. V was cut by 4 bases and J by 7 bases, with 13 bases left in between. In germline, CDR1 is MDHEN, CDR2 SYDVKM. CDR3 DNA sequence: TGTGCCAGCAGTTCCCAGGGAAGGGGTGAAAAACTGTTTTTT. Protein product: CASSSQGRGEKLFF.